This T cell receptor (beta chain) was captured by sequencing in a study of blood T cell repertoires in COVID-19. In the study overall: Some COVID-19 samples were acute and others convalescent; all came from the United States, Italy and Spain. PBMCs, B-cell-depleted T cells, or T cells were the source of the cDNA or gDNA that made up the material.

Sequencing was performed with immunoSEQ multiplex PCR; in TCRdb, only in-frame clones are kept and a portion is missing. The repertoire includes nearly 200,000 clones, 70% to 90% of them detected once, and about 6.8% sits in the top ten. Trimming at V came to 2 bases and at J to 4 bases, leaving 10 bases not matched to a gene. CDR1 is MNHEY, CDR2 SVGAGI, per germline. The length of the CDR3 is 16 residues. The rearrangement uses TRBV6-5 and TRBJ2-5; the match to TRBD1 covers 7 bases. This TCR came from a woman between 40 and 55 years old who had recovered from COVID-19. The sample taken for sequencing was peripheral blood. CDR3 sequence reads: CASSYPGNRGAETQYF. CDR3 in DNA: TGTGCCAGCAGTTACCCGGGGAACAGGGGAGCAGAGACCCAGTACTTC.